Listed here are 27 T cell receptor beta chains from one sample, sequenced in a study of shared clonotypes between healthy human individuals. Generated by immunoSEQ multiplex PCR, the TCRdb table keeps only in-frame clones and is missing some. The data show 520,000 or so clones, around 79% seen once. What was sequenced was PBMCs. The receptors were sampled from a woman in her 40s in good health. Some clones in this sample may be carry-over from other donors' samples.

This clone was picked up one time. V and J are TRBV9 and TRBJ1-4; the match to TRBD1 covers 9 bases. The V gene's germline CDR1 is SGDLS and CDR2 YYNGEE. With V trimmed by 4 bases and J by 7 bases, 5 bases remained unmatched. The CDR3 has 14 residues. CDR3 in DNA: TGTGCCAGCAGCTTACAGGGGGCAGGTGAAAAACTGTTTTTT. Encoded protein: CASSLQGAGEKLFF. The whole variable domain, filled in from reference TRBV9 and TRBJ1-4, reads DSGVTQTPKHLITATGQRVTLRCSPRSGDLSVYWYQQSLDQGLQFLIQYYNGEERAKGNILERFSAQQFPDLHSELNLSSLELGDSALYFCASSLQGAGEKLFFGSGTQLSVL.

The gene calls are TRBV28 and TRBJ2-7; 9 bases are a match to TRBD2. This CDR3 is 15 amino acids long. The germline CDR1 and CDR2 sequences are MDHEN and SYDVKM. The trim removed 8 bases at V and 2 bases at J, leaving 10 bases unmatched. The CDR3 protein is CASVNPAGGTYEQYF. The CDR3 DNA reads TGTGCCAGCGTCAATCCTGCGGGGGGGACCTACGAGCAGTACTTC.

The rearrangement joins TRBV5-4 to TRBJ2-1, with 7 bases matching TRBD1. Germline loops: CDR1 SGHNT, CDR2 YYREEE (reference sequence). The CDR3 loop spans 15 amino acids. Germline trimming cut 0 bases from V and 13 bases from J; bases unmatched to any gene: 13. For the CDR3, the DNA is TGTGCCAGCAGCTTGGGACAGGGTGAAGGCGGGCCCCAGTTCTTC. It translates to CASSLGQGEGGPQFF.

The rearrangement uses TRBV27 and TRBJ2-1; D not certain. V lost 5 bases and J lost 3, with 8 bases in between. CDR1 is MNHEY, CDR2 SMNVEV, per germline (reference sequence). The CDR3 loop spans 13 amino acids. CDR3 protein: CASSPGFYNEQFF. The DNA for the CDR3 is TGTGCCAGCAGTCCTGGATTCTACAATGAGCAGTTCTTC.

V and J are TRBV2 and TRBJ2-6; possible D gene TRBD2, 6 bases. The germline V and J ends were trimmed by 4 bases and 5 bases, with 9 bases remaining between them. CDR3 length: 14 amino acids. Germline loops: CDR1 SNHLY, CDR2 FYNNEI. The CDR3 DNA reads TGTGCCAGCAGTGTGGGGGGAAGGGCCAACGTCCTGACTTTC. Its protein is CASSVGGRANVLTF. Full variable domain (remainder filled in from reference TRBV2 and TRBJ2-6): EPEVTQTPSHQVTQMGQEVILRCVPISNHLYFYWYRQILGQKVEFLVSFYNNEISEKSEIFDDQFSVERPDGSNFTLKIRSTKLEDSAMYFCASSVGGRANVLTFGAGSRLTVL.

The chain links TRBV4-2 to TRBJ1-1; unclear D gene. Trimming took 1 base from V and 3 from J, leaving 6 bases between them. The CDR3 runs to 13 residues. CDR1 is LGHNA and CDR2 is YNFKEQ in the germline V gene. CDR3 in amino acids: CASSQGAHTEAFF. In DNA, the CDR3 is TGTGCCAGCAGCCAAGGGGCTCACACTGAAGCTTTCTTT.

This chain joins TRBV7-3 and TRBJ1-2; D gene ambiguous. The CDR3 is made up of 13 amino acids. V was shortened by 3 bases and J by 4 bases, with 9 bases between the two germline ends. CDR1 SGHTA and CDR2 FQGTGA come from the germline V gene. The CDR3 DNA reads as TGTGCCAGCAGCTTTGGTCACCTCTATGGCTACACCTTC. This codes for CASSFGHLYGYTF.

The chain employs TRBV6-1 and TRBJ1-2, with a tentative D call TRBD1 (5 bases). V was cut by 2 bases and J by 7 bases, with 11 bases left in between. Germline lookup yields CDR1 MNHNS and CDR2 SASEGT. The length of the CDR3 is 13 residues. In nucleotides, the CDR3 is TGTGCCAGCAGTGAATGGGCAGGGCGTGGCTACACCTTC. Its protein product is CASSEWAGRGYTF.

CDR3 protein: CASSIDRRGGSSYEQYF. As DNA, the CDR3 is TGTGCCAGTAGTATTGACCGACGGGGGGGTAGCTCCTACGAGCAGTACTTC. This chain joins TRBV19 and TRBJ2-7, with 8 bases matching TRBD2. CDR1 is LNHDA, CDR2 SQIVND, per germline (reference sequence). J lost 0 bases, V lost 3 bases, and 10 bases had no gene match. The CDR3 consists of 17 residues.

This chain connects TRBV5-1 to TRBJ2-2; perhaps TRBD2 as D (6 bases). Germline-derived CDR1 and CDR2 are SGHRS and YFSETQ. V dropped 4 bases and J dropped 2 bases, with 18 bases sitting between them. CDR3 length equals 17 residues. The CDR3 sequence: CASSQRVQGGNTGELFF. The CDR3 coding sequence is TGCGCCAGCAGCCAACGGGTCCAGGGAGGCAACACCGGGGAGCTGTTTTTT.

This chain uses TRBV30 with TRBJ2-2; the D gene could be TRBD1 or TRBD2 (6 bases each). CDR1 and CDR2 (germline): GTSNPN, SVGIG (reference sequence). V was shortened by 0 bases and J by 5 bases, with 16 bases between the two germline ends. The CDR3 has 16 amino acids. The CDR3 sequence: CAWSVRGRNRTGELFF. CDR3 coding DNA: TGTGCCTGGAGTGTACGGGGGCGGAACCGTACCGGGGAGCTGTTTTTT.

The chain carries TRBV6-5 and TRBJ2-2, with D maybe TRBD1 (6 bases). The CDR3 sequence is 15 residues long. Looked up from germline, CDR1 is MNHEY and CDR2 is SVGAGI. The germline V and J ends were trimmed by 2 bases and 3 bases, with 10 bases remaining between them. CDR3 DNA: TGTGCCAGCAGTTACCGGCAGGGGTACACCGGGGAGCTGTTTTTT. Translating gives CASSYRQGYTGELFF.

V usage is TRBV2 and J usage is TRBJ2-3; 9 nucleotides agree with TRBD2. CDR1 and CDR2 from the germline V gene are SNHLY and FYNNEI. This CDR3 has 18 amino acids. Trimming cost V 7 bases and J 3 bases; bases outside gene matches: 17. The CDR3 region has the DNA TGTGCCAGCAAAGACCGCTTGTGGCTAGCGGGGAGAACAGATACGCAGTATTTT. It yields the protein CASKDRLWLAGRTDTQYF.

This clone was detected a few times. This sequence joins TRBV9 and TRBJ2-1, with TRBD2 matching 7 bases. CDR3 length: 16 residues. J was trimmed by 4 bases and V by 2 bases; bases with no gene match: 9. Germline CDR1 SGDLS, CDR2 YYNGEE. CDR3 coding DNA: TGTGCCAGCAGCGTGGTTGACCCGCGGGGGTACAATGAGCAGTTCTTC. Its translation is CASSVVDPRGYNEQFF.

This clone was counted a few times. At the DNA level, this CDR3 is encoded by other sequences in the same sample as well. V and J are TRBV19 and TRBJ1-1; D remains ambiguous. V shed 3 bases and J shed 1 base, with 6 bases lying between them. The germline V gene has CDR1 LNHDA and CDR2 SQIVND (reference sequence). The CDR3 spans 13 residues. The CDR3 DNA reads TGTGCCAGTAGTATGCGGGGGAACACTGAAGCTTTCTTT. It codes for CASSMRGNTEAFF.

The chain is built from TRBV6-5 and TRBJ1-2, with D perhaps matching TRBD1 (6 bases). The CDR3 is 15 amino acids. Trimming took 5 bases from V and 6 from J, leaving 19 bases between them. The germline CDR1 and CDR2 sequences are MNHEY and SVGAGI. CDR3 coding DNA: TGTGCCAGCAGTCCTGGGAATAGGGGGTACCATGGCTACACCTTC. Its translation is CASSPGNRGYHGYTF.

CDR3 coding DNA: TGTGCCTGGAGTGTACCCGGTGCCTACGAGCAGTACTTC. It specifies CAWSVPGAYEQYF. The chain employs TRBV30 and TRBJ2-7; D ambiguous. CDR1 and CDR2 from the germline V gene are GTSNPN and SVGIG (reference sequence). This CDR3 region has 13 residues. V lost 0 bases, J lost 2 bases, and 8 bases lay in between.

CDR3 sequence (DNA): TGTGCCTGTAGCCAGGTGAGCTCCTACAATGAGCAGTTCTTC. Protein product: CACSQVSSYNEQFF. V and J are TRBV30 and TRBJ2-1; no reliable D call. The CDR3 has 14 residues. Trimming stripped 6 bases from V and 0 bases from J, with 12 bases between. CDR1 and CDR2 from the germline V gene are GTSNPN and SVGIG (reference sequence).

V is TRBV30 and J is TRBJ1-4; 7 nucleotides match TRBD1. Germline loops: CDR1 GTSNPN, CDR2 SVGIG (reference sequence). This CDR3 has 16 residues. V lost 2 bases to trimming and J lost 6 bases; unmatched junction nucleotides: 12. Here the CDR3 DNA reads TGTGCCTGGAGTCCAGGGGGAGGGGGTTCGGATGAAAAACTGTTTTTT. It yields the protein CAWSPGGGGSDEKLFF.

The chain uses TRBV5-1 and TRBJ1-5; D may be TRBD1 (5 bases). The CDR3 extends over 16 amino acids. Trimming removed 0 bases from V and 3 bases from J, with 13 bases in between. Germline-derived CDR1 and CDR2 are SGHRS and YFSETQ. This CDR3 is CASSLGGDPANQPQHF. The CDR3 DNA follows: TGCGCCAGCAGCTTGGGGGGGGACCCCGCCAATCAGCCCCAGCATTTT.

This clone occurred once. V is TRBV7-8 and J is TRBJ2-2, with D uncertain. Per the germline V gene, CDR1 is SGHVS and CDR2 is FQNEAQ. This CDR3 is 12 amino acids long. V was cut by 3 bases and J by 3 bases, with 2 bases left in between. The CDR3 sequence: CASSFDTGELFF. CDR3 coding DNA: TGTGCCAGCAGCTTCGACACCGGGGAGCTGTTTTTT.

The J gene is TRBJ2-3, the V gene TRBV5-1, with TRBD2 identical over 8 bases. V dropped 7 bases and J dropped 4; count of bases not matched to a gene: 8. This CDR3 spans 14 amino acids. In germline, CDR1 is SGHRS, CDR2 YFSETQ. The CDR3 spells CASRSGMVADTQYF. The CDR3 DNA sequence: TGCGCCAGCCGTAGCGGGATGGTCGCAGATACGCAGTATTTT.

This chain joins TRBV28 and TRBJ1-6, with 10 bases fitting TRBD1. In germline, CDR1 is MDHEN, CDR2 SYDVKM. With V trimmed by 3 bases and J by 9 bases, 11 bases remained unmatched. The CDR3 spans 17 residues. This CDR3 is CASSFRGSDRGFSPLHF. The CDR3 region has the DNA TGTGCCAGCAGTTTTCGGGGTTCGGACAGGGGGTTTTCACCCCTCCACTTT.

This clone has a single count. In DNA, the CDR3 is TGTGCCAGCAGTGGCGAGACTAGCGGTTACAATGAGCAGTTCTTC. Translated, it gives CASSGETSGYNEQFF. The chain employs TRBV6-4 and TRBJ2-1, with 9 bases matching TRBD2. Germline loops: CDR1 MRHNA, CDR2 SNTAGT. V gave up 4 bases and J gave up 4 bases; unmatched junction bases: 5. The CDR3 totals 15 residues.

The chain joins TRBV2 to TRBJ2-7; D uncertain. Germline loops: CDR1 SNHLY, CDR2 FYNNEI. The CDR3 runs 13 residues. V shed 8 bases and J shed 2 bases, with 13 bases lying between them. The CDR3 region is CASWIFGTYEQYF. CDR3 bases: TGTGCCAGCTGGATCTTTGGGACCTACGAGCAGTACTTC.

In DNA form, the CDR3 reads TGTGCCAGCAGCGCTCAGGAGTTGCAGCCCCAGCATTTT. It is translated as CASSAQELQPQHF. This chain joins TRBV9 and TRBJ1-5, with D uncertain. Germline assignment: CDR1 SGDLS and CDR2 YYNGEE. Trimming removed 3 bases from V and 7 bases from J, with 11 bases in between. This CDR3 is 13 amino acids long.

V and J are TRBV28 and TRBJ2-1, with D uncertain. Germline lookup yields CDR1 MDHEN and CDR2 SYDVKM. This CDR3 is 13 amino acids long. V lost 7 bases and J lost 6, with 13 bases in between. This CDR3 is CASTKGFVNEQFF. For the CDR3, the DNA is TGTGCCAGCACCAAGGGTTTCGTCAATGAGCAGTTCTTC.